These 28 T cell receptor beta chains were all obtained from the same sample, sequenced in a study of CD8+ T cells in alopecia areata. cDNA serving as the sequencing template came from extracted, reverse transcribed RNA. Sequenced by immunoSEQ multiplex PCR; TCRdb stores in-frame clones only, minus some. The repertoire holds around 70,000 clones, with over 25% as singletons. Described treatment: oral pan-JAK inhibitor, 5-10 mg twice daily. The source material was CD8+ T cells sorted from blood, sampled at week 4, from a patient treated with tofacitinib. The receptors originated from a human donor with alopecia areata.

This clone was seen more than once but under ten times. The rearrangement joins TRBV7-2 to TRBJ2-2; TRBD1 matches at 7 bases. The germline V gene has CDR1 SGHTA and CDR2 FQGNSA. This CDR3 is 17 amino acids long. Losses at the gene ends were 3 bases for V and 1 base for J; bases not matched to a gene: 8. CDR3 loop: CASSFHRGEGNTGELFF. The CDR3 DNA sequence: TGTGCCAGCAGCTTTCACAGGGGCGAGGGGAACACCGGGGAGCTGTTTTTT.

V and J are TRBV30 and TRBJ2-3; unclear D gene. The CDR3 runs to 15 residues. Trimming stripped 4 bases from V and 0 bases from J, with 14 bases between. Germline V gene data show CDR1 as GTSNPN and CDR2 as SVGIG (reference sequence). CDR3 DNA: TGTGCCTGGATCGGAATGGTAGGAAGCACAGATACGCAGTATTTT. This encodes CAWIGMVGSTDTQYF.

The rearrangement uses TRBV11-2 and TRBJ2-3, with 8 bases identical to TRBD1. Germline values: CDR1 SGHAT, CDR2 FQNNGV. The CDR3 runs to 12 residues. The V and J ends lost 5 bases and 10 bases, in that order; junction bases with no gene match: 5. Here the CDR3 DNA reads TGTGCCAGCAGCCCGGAGGACAGGGCGCAGTATTTT. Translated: CASSPEDRAQYF.

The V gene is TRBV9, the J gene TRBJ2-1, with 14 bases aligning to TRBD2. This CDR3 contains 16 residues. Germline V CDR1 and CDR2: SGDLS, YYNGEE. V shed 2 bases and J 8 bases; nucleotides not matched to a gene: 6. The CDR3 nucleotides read TGTGCCAGCAGCGTCAGACTAGCGGGAGGGCCGCATGAGCAGTTCTTC. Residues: CASSVRLAGGPHEQFF.

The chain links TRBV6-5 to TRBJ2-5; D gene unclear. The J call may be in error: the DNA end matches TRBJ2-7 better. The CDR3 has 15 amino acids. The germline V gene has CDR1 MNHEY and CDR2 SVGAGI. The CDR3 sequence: CASKPLQSLSYEQYF. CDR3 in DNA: TGTGCCAGCAAGCCCTTACAGAGCCTCTCCTACGAGCAGTACTTC.

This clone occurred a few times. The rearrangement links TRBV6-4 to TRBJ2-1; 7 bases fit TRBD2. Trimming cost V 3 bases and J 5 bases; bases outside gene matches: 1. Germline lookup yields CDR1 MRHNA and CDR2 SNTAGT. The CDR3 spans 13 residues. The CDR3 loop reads CASSEREHNEQFF. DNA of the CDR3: TGTGCCAGCAGTGAGCGGGAGCACAATGAGCAGTTCTTC.

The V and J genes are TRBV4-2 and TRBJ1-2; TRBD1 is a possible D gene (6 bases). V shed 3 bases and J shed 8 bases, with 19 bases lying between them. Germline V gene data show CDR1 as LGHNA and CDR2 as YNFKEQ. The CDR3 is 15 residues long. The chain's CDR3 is CASSQGHDLLEGYTF. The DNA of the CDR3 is TGTGCCAGCAGCCAGGGACACGATCTCTTAGAGGGCTACACCTTC.

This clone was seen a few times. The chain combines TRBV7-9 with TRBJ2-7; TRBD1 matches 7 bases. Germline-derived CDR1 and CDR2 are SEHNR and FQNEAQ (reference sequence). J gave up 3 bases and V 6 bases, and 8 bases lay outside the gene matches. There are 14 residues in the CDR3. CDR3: CASSPTGTVYEQYF. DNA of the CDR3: TGTGCCAGCAGTCCTACCGGGACAGTCTACGAGCAGTACTTC.

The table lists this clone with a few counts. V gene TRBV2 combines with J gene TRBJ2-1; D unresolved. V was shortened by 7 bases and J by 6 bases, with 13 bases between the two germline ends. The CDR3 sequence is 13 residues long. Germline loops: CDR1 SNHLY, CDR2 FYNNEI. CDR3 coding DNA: TGTGCCAGCATGGGGTATTCTGGCAATGAGCAGTTCTTC. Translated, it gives CASMGYSGNEQFF.

The CDR3 bases are TGCGCCAGCAGCCAAGAATTGAGGGAAAAACTGTTTTTT. Translating it yields CASSQELREKLFF. The chain uses TRBV4-1 and TRBJ1-4; D not certain. In germline, CDR1 is MGHRA, CDR2 YSYEKL. This CDR3 is 13 amino acids long. V was pared by 0 bases and J by 8 bases, with 7 bases between.

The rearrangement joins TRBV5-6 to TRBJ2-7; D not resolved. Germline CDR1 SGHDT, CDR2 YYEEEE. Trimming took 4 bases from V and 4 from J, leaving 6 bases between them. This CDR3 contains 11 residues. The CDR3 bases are TGTGCCAGCAGCAACTCGTACGAGCAGTACTTC. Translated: CASSNSYEQYF. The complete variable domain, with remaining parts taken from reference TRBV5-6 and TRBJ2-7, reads DAGVTQSPTHLIKTRGQQVTLRCSPKSGHDTVSWYQQALGQGPQFIFQYYEEEERQRGNFPDRFSGHQFPNYSSELNVNALLLGDSALYLCASSNSYEQYFGPGTRLTVT.

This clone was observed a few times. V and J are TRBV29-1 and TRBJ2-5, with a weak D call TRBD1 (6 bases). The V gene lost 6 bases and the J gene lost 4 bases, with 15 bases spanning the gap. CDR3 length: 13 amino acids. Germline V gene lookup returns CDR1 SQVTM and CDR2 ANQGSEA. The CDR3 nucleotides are TGCAGCGTGAGCCCAGGGGCGATAGAGACCCAGTACTTC. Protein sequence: CSVSPGAIETQYF.

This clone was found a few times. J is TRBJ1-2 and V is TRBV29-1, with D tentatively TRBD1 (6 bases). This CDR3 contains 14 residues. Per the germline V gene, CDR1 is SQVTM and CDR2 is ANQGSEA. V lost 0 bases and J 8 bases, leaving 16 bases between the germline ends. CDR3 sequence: CSVEDRDNYGGYTF. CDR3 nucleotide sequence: TGCAGCGTTGAAGACCGGGACAACTACGGAGGCTACACCTTC. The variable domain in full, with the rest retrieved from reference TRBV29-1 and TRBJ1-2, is SAVISQKPSRDICQRGTSLTIQCQVDSQVTMMFWYRQQPGQSLTLIATANQGSEATYESGFVIDKFPISRPNLTFSTLTVSNMSPEDSSIYLCSVEDRDNYGGYTFGSGTRLTVV.

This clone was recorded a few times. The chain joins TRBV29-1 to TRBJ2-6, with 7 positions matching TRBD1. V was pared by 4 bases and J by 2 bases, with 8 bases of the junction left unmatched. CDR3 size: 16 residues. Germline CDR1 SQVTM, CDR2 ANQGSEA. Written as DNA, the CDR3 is TGCAGCGTTGTGTCACTAGGGGGCCCTGGGGCCAACGTCCTGACTTTC. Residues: CSVVSLGGPGANVLTF.

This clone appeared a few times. CDR3 protein: CSVEDRDRSYNEQFF. The CDR3, as DNA: TGCAGCGTTGAAGATAGGGACAGATCCTACAATGAGCAGTTCTTC. The V gene is TRBV29-1, the J gene TRBJ2-1; the match to TRBD1 covers 7 bases. V shed 0 bases, J shed 1 base, and the junction held 3 bases outside the gene matches. This CDR3 spans 15 amino acids. Germline V lookup: CDR1 SQVTM, CDR2 ANQGSEA.

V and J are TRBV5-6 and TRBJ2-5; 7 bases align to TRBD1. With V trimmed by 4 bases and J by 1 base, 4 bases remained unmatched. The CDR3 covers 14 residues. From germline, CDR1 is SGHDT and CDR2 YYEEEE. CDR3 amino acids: CASSQGQSQETQYF. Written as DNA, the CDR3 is TGTGCCAGCAGCCAGGGACAGTCCCAAGAGACCCAGTACTTC.

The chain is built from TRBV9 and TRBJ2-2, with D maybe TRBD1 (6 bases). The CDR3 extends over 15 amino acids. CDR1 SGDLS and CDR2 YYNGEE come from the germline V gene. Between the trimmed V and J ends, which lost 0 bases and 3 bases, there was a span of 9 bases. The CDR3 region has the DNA TGTGCCAGCAGCGTAGGTGGGGGCCACACCGGGGAGCTGTTTTTT. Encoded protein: CASSVGGGHTGELFF.

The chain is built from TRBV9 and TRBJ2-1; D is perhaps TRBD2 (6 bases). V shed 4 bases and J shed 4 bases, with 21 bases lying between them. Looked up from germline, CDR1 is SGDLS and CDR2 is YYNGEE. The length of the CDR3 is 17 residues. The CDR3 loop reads CASSPASWDSTYNEQFF. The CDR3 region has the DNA TGTGCCAGCAGCCCGGCATCCTGGGACTCAACATACAATGAGCAGTTCTTC.

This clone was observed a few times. CDR3 sequence (DNA): TGTGCCAGCAGCTTAGCGGGACAGTGGAATGAGCAGTTCTTC. It specifies CASSLAGQWNEQFF. This chain joins TRBV7-9 and TRBJ2-1, with 7 positions matching TRBD1. There are 14 residues in the CDR3. The germline CDR1 and CDR2 sequences are SEHNR and FQNEAQ (reference sequence). V trimming: 0 bases; J trimming: 7 bases; junction bases outside the gene matches: 3.

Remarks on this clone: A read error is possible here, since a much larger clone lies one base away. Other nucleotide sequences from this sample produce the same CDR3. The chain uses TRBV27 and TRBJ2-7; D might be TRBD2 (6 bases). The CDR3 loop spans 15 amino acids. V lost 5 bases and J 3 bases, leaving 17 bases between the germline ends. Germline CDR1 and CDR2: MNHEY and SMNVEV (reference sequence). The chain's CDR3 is CASSGVGGIGYEQYF. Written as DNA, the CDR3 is TGTGCCAGCAGTGGGGTTGGGGGGATTGGCTACGAGCAGTACTTC.

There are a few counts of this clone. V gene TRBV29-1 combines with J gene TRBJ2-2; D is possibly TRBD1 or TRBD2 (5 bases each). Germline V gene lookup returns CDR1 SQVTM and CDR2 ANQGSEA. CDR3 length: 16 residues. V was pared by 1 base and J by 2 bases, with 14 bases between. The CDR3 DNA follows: TGCAGCGTTGAAGGTGTGGGGGAGAGCAACACCGGGGAGCTGTTTTTT. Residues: CSVEGVGESNTGELFF.

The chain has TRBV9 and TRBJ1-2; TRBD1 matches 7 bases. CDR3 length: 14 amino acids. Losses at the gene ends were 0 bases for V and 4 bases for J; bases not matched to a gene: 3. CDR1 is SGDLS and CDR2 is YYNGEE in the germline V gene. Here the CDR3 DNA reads TGTGCCAGCAGCGTAGGACAGGGAGGCTATGGCTACACCTTC. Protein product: CASSVGQGGYGYTF.

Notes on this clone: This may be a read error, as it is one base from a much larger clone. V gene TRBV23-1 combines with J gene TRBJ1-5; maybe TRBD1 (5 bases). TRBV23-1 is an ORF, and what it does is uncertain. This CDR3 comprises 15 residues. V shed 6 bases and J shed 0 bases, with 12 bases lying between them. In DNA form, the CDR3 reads TGCGCCAGCAGCCAAGAGGGGAATAGCAATCAGCCCCAGCATTTT. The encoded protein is CASSQEGNSNQPQHF.

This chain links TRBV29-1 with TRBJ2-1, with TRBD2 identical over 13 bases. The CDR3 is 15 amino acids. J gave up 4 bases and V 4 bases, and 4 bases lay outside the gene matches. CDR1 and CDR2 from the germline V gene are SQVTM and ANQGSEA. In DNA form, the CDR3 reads TGCAGCGTTGGGACTAGCGGGAGAACTTACAATGAGCAGTTCTTC. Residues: CSVGTSGRTYNEQFF.

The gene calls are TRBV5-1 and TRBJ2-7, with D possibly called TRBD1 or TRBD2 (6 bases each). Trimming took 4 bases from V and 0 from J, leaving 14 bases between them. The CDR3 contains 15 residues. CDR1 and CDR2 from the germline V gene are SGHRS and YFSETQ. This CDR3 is CASSRLGGSSYEQYF. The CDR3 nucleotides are TGCGCCAGCAGCCGGCTAGGGGGGAGCTCCTACGAGCAGTACTTC.

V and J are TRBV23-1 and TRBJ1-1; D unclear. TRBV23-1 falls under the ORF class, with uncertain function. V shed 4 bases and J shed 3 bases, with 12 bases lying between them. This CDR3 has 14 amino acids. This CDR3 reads CASSREGWDTEAFF. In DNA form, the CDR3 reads TGCGCCAGCAGTCGTGAAGGGTGGGACACTGAAGCTTTCTTT.

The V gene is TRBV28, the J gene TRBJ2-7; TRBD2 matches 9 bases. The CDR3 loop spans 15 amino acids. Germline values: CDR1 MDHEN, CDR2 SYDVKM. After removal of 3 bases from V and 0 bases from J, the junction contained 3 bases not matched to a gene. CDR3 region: CASSFSLAGSYEQYF. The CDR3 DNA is TGTGCCAGCAGTTTCTCACTAGCGGGCTCCTACGAGCAGTACTTC.

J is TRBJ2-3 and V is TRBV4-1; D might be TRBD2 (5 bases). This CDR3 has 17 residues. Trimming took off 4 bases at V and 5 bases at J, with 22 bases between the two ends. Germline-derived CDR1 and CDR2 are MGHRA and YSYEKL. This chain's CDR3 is CASSRWGASSNLDTQYF. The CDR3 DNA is TGCGCCAGCAGCCGATGGGGAGCTAGCTCGAATTTAGATACGCAGTATTTT.